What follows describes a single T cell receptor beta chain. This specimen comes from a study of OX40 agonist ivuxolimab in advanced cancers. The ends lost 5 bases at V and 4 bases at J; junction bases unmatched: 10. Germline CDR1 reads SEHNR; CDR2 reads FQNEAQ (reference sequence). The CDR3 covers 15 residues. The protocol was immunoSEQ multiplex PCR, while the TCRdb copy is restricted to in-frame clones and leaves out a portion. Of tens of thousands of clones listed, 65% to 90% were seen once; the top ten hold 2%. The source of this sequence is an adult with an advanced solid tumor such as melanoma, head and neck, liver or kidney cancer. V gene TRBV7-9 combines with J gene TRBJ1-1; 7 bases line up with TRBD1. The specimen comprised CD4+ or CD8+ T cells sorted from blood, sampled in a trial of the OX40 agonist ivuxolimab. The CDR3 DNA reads TGTGCCAGCAGCCAAGTGGAGGGGGCGCGCACTGAAGCTTTCTTT. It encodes CASSQVEGARTEAFF.